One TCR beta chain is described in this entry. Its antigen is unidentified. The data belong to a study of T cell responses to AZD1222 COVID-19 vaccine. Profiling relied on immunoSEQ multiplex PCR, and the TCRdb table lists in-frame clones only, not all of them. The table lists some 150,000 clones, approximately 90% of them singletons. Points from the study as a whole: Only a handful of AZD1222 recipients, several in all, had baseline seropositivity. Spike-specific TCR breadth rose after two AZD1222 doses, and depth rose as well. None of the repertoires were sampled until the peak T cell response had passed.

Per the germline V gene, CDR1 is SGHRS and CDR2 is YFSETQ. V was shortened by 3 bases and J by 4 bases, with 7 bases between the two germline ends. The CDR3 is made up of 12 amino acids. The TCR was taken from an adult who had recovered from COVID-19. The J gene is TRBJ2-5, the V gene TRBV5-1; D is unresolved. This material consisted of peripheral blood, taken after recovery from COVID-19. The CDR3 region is CASSSLGETQYF. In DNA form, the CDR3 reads TGCGCCAGCAGCTCCCTAGGAGAGACCCAGTACTTC.